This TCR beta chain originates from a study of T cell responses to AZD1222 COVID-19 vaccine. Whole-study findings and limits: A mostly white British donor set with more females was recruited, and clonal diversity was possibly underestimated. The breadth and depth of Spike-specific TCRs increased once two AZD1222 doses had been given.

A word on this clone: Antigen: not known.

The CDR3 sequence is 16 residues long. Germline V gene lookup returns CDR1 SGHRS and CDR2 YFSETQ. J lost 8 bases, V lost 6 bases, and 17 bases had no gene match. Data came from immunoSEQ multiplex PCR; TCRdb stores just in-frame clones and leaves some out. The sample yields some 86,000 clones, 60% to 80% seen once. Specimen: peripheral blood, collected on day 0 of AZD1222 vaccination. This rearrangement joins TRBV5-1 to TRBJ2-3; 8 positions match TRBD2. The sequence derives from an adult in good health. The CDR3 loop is CASTTGERERQGTQYF. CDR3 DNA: TGCGCCAGCACTACCGGAGAGCGGGAGCGTCAGGGTACGCAGTATTTT.